Listed below are T cell receptor beta chains from one sample, sequenced in a study of control samples from healthy donors and cancer patients. Only in-frame clones appear in the TCRdb table, and some are missing; sequencing was by immunoSEQ multiplex PCR. The repertoire holds approximately 150,000 clones, about 93% seen once, with roughly 0.64% in the top ten. Sequencing was performed on blood. The receptor source for this set is a woman aged 25-40 years in good health. Both conserved end residues are part of each CDR3. A D gene is named only where the DNA matches it firmly. The size field is filled for only some rows; it gives once, few, many or a size class.

D gene: TRBD1
clone size: NA
V gene: TRBV18
J gene: TRBJ2-3
CDR3 DNA: TGTGCCAGCTCACCTAACAGGGGGCGCATTCCAGATACGCAGTATTTT
CDR3 protein: CASSPNRGRIPDTQYF

D gene: TRBD1
clone size: NA
V gene: TRBV5-4
J gene: TRBJ2-2
CDR3 DNA: TGTGCCAGCAGCCAGACAGGGGGCGCGACCGGGGAGCTGTTTTTT
CDR3 protein: CASSQTGGATGELFF

D gene: TRBD1
clone size: NA
V gene: TRBV24-1
J gene: TRBJ2-2
CDR3 DNA: TGTGCCACCAGCGACAGGGGAAGCGGGGAGCTGTTTTTT
CDR3 protein: CATSDRGSGELFF

D gene: NA
clone size: NA
V gene: TRBV13
J gene: TRBJ1-5
CDR3 DNA: TGTGCCAGCAGCTTAGGCCTGGGCGGGAATCAGCCCCAGCATTTT
CDR3 protein: CASSLGLGGNQPQHF

D gene: NA
clone size: NA
V gene: TRBV28
J gene: TRBJ1-5
CDR3 DNA: TGTGCCAGCAGTTTACCAGAACTCCGGGGTTTGGGGCAGCCCCAGCATTTT
CDR3 protein: CASSLPELRGLGQPQHF

D gene: NA
clone size: NA
V gene: TRBV7-2
J gene: TRBJ1-1
CDR3 DNA: TGTGCCAGCAGCCCCAGCTTCGGCAGGGGAACTGAAGCTTTCTTT
CDR3 protein: CASSPSFGRGTEAFF

D gene: TRBD2
clone size: NA
V gene: TRBV3-1/TRBV3-2
J gene: TRBJ2-1
CDR3 DNA: TGTGCCAGCAGCCAAGGAGCGCTAGCGGGGGGTTACAATGAGCAGTTCTTC
CDR3 protein: CASSQGALAGGYNEQFF

D gene: NA
clone size: NA
V gene: TRBV9
J gene: TRBJ1-1
CDR3 DNA: TGTGCCAGCAGCGTCTCCGAACAGAACACTGAAGCTTTCTTT
CDR3 protein: CASSVSEQNTEAFF

D gene: TRBD1
clone size: NA
V gene: TRBV18
J gene: TRBJ1-5
CDR3 DNA: TGTGCCAGCTCACCAACTGGACAGGGACCTAGCAATCAGCCCCAGCATTTT
CDR3 protein: CASSPTGQGPSNQPQHF

D gene: TRBD1
clone size: once
V gene: TRBV3-1/TRBV3-2
J gene: TRBJ2-1
CDR3 DNA: TGTGCCAGCAGCCAATCACCGGGACAGGGGAATGAGCAGTTCTTC
CDR3 protein: CASSQSPGQGNEQFF

D gene: TRBD1
clone size: NA
V gene: TRBV11-3
J gene: TRBJ2-5
CDR3 DNA: TGTGCCAGCAGCGCCAGGGGGGACAGGGAAGAGACCCAGTACTTC
CDR3 protein: CASSARGDREETQYF

D gene: NA
clone size: NA
V gene: TRBV12-3/TRBV12-4
J gene: TRBJ1-1
CDR3 DNA: TGTGCCAGCAGTTTTGGGCAGGGAACTGAAGCTTTCTTT
CDR3 protein: CASSFGQGTEAFF

D gene: NA
clone size: NA
V gene: TRBV27
J gene: TRBJ1-5
CDR3 DNA: TGTGCCAGCAGTTTATTGGGTGATCAGCCCCAGCATTTT
CDR3 protein: CASSLLGDQPQHF

D gene: NA
clone size: NA
V gene: TRBV28
J gene: TRBJ2-7
CDR3 DNA: TGTGCCAGCAGCCCCGTAGGAACGGCCTCCTACGAGCAGTACTTC
CDR3 protein: CASSPVGTASYEQYF

D gene: NA
clone size: NA
V gene: TRBV11-2
J gene: TRBJ2-2
CDR3 DNA: TGTGCCAGCAGCTTAGGGGTGGGGGACGGGGAGCGGTTTTTT
CDR3 protein: CASSLGVGDGERFF

D gene: NA
clone size: NA
V gene: TRBV30
J gene: TRBJ2-2
CDR3 DNA: TGTGCCTGGAGTCCCCCTAGGACATTTTTAAAGGAGCTGTTTTTT
CDR3 protein: CAWSPPRTFLKELFF

D gene: NA
clone size: NA
V gene: TRBV30
J gene: TRBJ2-7
CDR3 DNA: TGTGCCTGGAGTGACGTAGTCTACGAGCAGTACTTC
CDR3 protein: CAWSDVVYEQYF

D gene: NA
clone size: NA
V gene: TRBV30
J gene: TRBJ1-2
CDR3 DNA: TGTGCCCTGGACCAAAATTTCTATGGCTACACCTTC
CDR3 protein: CALDQNFYGYTF

D gene: TRBD2
clone size: NA
V gene: TRBV4-1
J gene: TRBJ2-2
CDR3 DNA: TGCGCCTCAAATCAAGGGGGACTAGCGGGAGATGGGAACACCGGGGAGCTGTTTTTT
CDR3 protein: CASNQGGLAGDGNTGELFF

D gene: NA
clone size: NA
V gene: TRBV10-3
J gene: TRBJ2-1
CDR3 DNA: TGTGCCATCAGTGATCCTTCCTACAATGAGCAGTTCTTC
CDR3 protein: CAISDPSYNEQFF

D gene: NA
clone size: NA
V gene: TRBV30
J gene: TRBJ1-3
CDR3 DNA: TGTGCCTGGAGAAGTCCCAGGGGCATCACTCGGAACACCATATATTTT
CDR3 protein: CAWRSPRGITRNTIYF

D gene: NA
clone size: NA
V gene: TRBV29-1
J gene: TRBJ2-7
CDR3 DNA: TGCAGCGTTGAAACGGGTGGGGGTGGCGAGCAGTACTTC
CDR3 protein: CSVETGGGGEQYF

D gene: NA
clone size: NA
V gene: TRBV14
J gene: TRBJ2-1
CDR3 DNA: TGTGCCAGCAGCCAAGAAAGCCTCGGGTGGTGGGAGCGTTACAATGAGCAGTTCTTC
CDR3 protein: CASSQESLGWWERYNEQFF

D gene: NA
clone size: NA
V gene: TRBV6-5
J gene: TRBJ2-1
CDR3 DNA: TGTGCCAGCAGTTACTCGGGCGGGCCCTACAATGAGCAGTTCTTC
CDR3 protein: CASSYSGGPYNEQFF

D gene: TRBD1
clone size: NA
V gene: TRBV6-6
J gene: TRBJ2-7
CDR3 DNA: TGTGCCAGCAACGACAGGGCCTACGAGCAGTACTTC
CDR3 protein: CASNDRAYEQYF

D gene: NA
clone size: NA
V gene: TRBV5-1
J gene: TRBJ2-3
CDR3 DNA: TGCGCCAGCAGCTTGACAGGGGACTCTAGCACAGATACGCAGTATTTT
CDR3 protein: CASSLTGDSSTDTQYF

D gene: TRBD2
clone size: NA
V gene: TRBV15
J gene: TRBJ2-7
CDR3 DNA: TGTGCCACCAGCCCTGGGACTAGCGGGAGGTACGAGCAGTACTTC
CDR3 protein: CATSPGTSGRYEQYF

D gene: TRBD1
clone size: NA
V gene: TRBV4-1
J gene: TRBJ1-4
CDR3 DNA: TGCGCCAGCAGCCCCTTGGACAGGGTGGAAGAAAAACTGTTTTTT
CDR3 protein: CASSPLDRVEEKLFF

D gene: NA
clone size: NA
V gene: TRBV7-8
J gene: TRBJ1-5
CDR3 DNA: TGTGCCAGCAGCTTAACGTTCGTTGGCAATCAGCCCCAGCATTTT
CDR3 protein: CASSLTFVGNQPQHF

D gene: NA
clone size: few
V gene: TRBV12-5
J gene: TRBJ1-6
CDR3 DNA: TGTGCTAGTGTACCCGGGAATTTGGGTGCATCACCCCTCCACTTT
CDR3 protein: CASVPGNLGASPLHF

D gene: NA
clone size: NA
V gene: TRBV7-2
J gene: TRBJ1-5
CDR3 DNA: TGTGCCAGCAGCTTAGGAATCCGGGGGAATCAGCCCCAGCATTTT
CDR3 protein: CASSLGIRGNQPQHF

D gene: TRBD2
clone size: NA
V gene: TRBV5-4
J gene: TRBJ2-3
CDR3 DNA: TGTGCCAGCAGCTTGAGACTAGCGGGATCAGAGACGCAGTATTTT
CDR3 protein: CASSLRLAGSETQYF

D gene: TRBD2
clone size: NA
V gene: TRBV4-1
J gene: TRBJ2-7
CDR3 DNA: TGCGCCAGCAGCCGCGTACCGGGGGGTCCCCTCTACGAGCAGTACTTC
CDR3 protein: CASSRVPGGPLYEQYF

D gene: TRBD1
clone size: NA
V gene: TRBV28
J gene: TRBJ1-1
CDR3 DNA: TGTGCCAGCAACACTATCCGGGACAGGGACTTT
CDR3 protein: CASNTIRDRDF

D gene: NA
clone size: NA
V gene: TRBV19
J gene: TRBJ1-6
CDR3 DNA: TGTGCCAGTAGTATAGGAACAGACAATTCACCCCTCCACTTT
CDR3 protein: CASSIGTDNSPLHF

D gene: TRBD2
clone size: NA
V gene: TRBV13
J gene: TRBJ2-1
CDR3 DNA: TGTGCCAGCAGCCTCCTGACTAGCGGGAATGAGCAGTTCTTC
CDR3 protein: CASSLLTSGNEQFF